The present TCR beta chain was sequenced within a study of patients and donors after allogeneic stem cell transplantation. This clonotype was seen ten or more times. The CDR3 has 15 residues. V was pared by 3 bases and J by 2 bases, with 6 bases of the junction left unmatched. Via MiXCR, TCRdb re-called the RT-PCR reads, giving one row per CDR3 protein. This table holds approximately 430,000 distinct CDR3 sequences, approximately 16% found once. The sequencing sample was made of blood, either unsorted or a sorted T cell fraction (not recorded which). This sequence originates from a human donor who was either an allogeneic HSCT recipient or a stem cell or donor lymphocyte infusion donor (not recorded which). It is not recorded whose cells these are; they may come from a transplant donor. This sequence joins TRBV12-3 or TRBV12-4 and TRBJ2-5; 7 positions agree with TRBD1. Written as DNA, the CDR3 is TGTGCCAGCAGTTTTGCGACGACAGGGCAAGAGACCCAGTACTTC. Translated, it gives CASSFATTGQETQYF.